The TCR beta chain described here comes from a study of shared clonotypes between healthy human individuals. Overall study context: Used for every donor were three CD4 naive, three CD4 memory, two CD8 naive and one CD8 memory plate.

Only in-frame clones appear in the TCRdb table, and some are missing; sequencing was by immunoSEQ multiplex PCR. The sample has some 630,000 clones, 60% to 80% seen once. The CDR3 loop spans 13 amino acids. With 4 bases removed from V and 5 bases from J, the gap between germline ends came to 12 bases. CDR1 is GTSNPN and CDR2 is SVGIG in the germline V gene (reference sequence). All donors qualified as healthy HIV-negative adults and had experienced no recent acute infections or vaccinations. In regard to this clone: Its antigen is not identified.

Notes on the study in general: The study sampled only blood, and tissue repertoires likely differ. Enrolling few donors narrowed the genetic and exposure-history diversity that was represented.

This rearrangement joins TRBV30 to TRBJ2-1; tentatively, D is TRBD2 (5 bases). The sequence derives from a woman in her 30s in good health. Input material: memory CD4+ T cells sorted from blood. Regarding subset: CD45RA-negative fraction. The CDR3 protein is CAWTQLVNNEQFF. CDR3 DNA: TGTGCCTGGACTCAACTAGTAAACAATGAGCAGTTCTTC. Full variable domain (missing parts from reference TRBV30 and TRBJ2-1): SQTIHQWPATLVQPVGSPLSLECTVEGTSNPNLYWYRQAAGRGLQLLFYSVGIGQISSEVPQNLSASRPQDRQFILSSKKLLLSDSGFYLCAWTQLVNNEQFFGPGTRLTVL.